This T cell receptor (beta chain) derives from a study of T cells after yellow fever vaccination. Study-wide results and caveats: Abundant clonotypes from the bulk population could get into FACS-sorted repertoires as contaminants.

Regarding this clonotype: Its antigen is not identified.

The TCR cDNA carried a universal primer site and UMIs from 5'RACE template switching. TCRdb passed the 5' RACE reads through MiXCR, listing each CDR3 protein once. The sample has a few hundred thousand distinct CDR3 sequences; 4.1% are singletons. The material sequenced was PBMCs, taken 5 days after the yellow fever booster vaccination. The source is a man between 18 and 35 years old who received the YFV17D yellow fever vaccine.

CDR3 amino acids: CASSLARDRGEAFF. The CDR3 bases are TGTGCCAGCAGCTTAGCGCGGGACAGGGGTGAAGCTTTCTTT. The chain couples TRBV7-2 to TRBJ1-1; 10 nucleotides agree with TRBD1. This CDR3 has 14 residues. The V and J ends lost 0 bases and 7 bases, in that order; junction bases with no gene match: 2. CDR1 is SGHTA and CDR2 is FQGNSA in the germline V gene.